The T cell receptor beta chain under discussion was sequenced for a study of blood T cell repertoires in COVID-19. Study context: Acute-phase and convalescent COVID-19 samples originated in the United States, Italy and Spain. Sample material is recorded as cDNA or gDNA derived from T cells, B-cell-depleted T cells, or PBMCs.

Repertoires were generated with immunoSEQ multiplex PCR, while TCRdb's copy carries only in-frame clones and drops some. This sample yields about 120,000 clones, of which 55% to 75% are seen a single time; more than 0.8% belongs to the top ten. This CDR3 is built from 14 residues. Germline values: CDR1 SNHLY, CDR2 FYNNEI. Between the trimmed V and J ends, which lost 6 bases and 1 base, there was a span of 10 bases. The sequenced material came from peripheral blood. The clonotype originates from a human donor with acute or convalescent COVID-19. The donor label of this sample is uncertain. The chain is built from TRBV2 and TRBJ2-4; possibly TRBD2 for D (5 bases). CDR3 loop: CASRGSSAKNIQYF. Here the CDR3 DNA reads TGTGCCAGCAGGGGGAGTTCGGCCAAAAACATTCAGTACTTC. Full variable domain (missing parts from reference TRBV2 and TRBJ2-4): EPEVTQTPSHQVTQMGQEVILRCVPISNHLYFYWYRQILGQKVEFLVSFYNNEISEKSEIFDDQFSVERPDGSNFTLKIRSTKLEDSAMYFCASRGSSAKNIQYFGAGTRLSVL.